Shown below are 11 T cell receptor beta chains from a single sample sequenced in a study of T cell repertoires in cytomegalovirus infection. TCRdb recomputed calls from the reads with MiXCR, one row per CDR3 protein. This table has roughly 730,000 distinct CDR3 sequences, about 33% appearing once. Their antigen targets remain unknown. The sample was cultured PBMCs, taken from culture after CMV antigen stimulation. These TCRs come from a human donor in good health (CMV status not recorded). Some clones in this sample may be carry-over from other donors' samples.

This clonotype was detected a few times. V gene TRBV7-8 combines with J gene TRBJ2-1; 8 nucleotides align to TRBD2. This CDR3 has 15 amino acids. The junction had 10 bases not matched to a gene; V was cut back by 5 bases and J by 7 bases. In germline, CDR1 is SGHVS, CDR2 FQNEAQ. CDR3 nucleotides: TGTGCCAGCAGCCCGGGGGGGGGAGGAGGAAATGAGCAGTTCTTC. Its protein is CASSPGGGGGNEQFF.

This clonotype was seen only a few times. The rearrangement links TRBV19 to TRBJ1-2; D possibly corresponds to TRBD1 (6 bases). The CDR3 covers 15 residues. Germline CDR1 LNHDA, CDR2 SQIVND (reference sequence). V was trimmed by 7 bases and J by 4 bases, leaving 19 bases between them. The CDR3 nucleotides are TGTGCCAGTACCCCTCGAGGGGACATGCCCTATGGCTACACCTTC. Translated, it gives CASTPRGDMPYGYTF. The whole variable domain, filled in from reference TRBV19 and TRBJ1-2, reads DGGITQSPKYLFRKEGQNVTLSCEQNLNHDAMYWYRQDPGQGLRLIYYSQIVNDFQKGDIAEGYSVSREKKESFPLTVTSAQKNPTAFYLCASTPRGDMPYGYTFGSGTRLTVV.

This clonotype was picked up many times. The genes are TRBV7-2 and TRBJ1-2; TRBD1 agrees at 9 bases. Unmatched junction bases numbered 10, after V lost 1 base and J lost 7 bases. From germline, CDR1 is SGHTA and CDR2 FQGNSA. The CDR3 has 16 amino acids. In DNA, the CDR3 is TGTGCCAGCAGCTTAGGGGGAACAGGGGGCGACGTTGGCTACACCTTC. Protein sequence: CASSLGGTGGDVGYTF.

The chain joins TRBV6-2 or TRBV6-3 to TRBJ2-6, with a tentative D call TRBD1 (6 bases). V lost 2 bases and J 0 bases, leaving 14 bases between the germline ends. Germline values: CDR1 MNHEY, CDR2 SVGEGT. This CDR3 region has 18 residues. CDR3 nucleotide sequence: TGTGCCAGCAGTTACGCGCCGGGACAACACTCTGGGGCCAACGTCCTGACTTTC. It yields the protein CASSYAPGQHSGANVLTF.

This clonotype was counted a few times. V usage is TRBV2 and J usage is TRBJ2-3; 14 bases match TRBD2. The CDR3 runs to 14 residues. J lost 6 bases, V lost 8 bases, and 4 bases had no gene match. Germline V gives CDR1 SNHLY, CDR2 FYNNEI. In nucleotides, the CDR3 is TGTGCCAGCGGACTAGCGGGGGGTCGGGATACGCAGTATTTT. This encodes CASGLAGGRDTQYF.

This chain uses TRBV12-3 or TRBV12-4 with TRBJ1-5; tentatively, D is TRBD1 (5 bases). The V gene lost 6 bases and the J gene lost 6 bases, with 18 bases spanning the gap. The CDR3 extends over 15 amino acids. DNA of the CDR3: TGTGCCAGCAGCCCCACAGGTGGTGGTGGTCAGCCCCAGCATTTT. It yields the protein CASSPTGGGGQPQHF.

This clonotype was seen a few times. Written as DNA, the CDR3 is TGTGCCAGCAGCCACCCTCAACTTCGGACAGGCTTCACAGATACGCAGTATTTT. As protein: CASSHPQLRTGFTDTQYF. V gene TRBV11-2 combines with J gene TRBJ2-3; 7 nucleotides line up with TRBD1. Trimming took 5 bases from V and 2 from J; bases not matched to a gene: 16. This CDR3 contains 18 residues. The germline V gene encodes CDR1 SGHAT and CDR2 FQNNGV.

The chain employs TRBV10-2 and TRBJ2-7, with 8 bases matching TRBD1. CDR1 is WSHSY and CDR2 is SAAADI in the germline V gene. The CDR3 length is 14 residues. V shed 6 bases and J 4 bases; nucleotides not matched to a gene: 8. The CDR3: CASRQDRGFYEQYF. CDR3 nucleotides: TGCGCCAGCAGACAAGACAGGGGATTTTACGAGCAGTACTTC.

This clonotype came up a few times. J is TRBJ1-1 and V is TRBV27, with no clear D. V was pared by 0 bases and J by 6 bases, with 14 bases between. The CDR3 contains 15 residues. CDR1 MNHEY and CDR2 SMNVEV come from the germline V gene (reference sequence). CDR3 DNA sequence: TGTGCCAGCAGTTTATCGATTTCTTTCGTGGCTGAAGCTTTCTTT. Its protein product is CASSLSISFVAEAFF.

This clonotype turned up a few times. V and J are TRBV5-4 and TRBJ1-2, with D uncertain. Germline assignment: CDR1 SGHNT and CDR2 YYREEE (reference sequence). The germline V and J ends were trimmed by 0 bases and 9 bases, with 9 bases remaining between them. The CDR3 has 12 residues. The CDR3 reads CASSLERTSYTF. CDR3 sequence (DNA): TGTGCCAGCAGCTTGGAACGGACGAGCTACACCTTC.

The CDR3 spells CASSLGGGTGDPGELFF. The CDR3 DNA sequence: TGTGCCAGCAGCCTCGGGGGGGGGACAGGGGACCCCGGGGAGCTGTTTTTT. This sequence joins TRBV6-1 and TRBJ2-2; 10 nucleotides line up with TRBD1. J was trimmed by 6 bases and V by 6 bases; bases with no gene match: 13. The CDR3 has 17 amino acids. The germline V gene encodes CDR1 MNHNS and CDR2 SASEGT.